This T cell receptor (beta chain) was profiled in a study of shared clonotypes between healthy human individuals. This clone appeared many times. The CDR3 runs 14 residues. CDR1 is LGHNA, CDR2 YNFKEQ, per germline. V lost 4 bases, J lost 16 bases, and 11 bases stayed unmatched. Deep-level settings were used for running the assay. PCR replicates performed on unsorted PBMC used about 300 ng DNA, around 33,000 T cell genomes. Assay used: immunoSEQ multiplex PCR; TCRdb lists only in-frame clones, some missing. This table holds over 400,000 clones, almost 80% found once. The clonotype comes from a middle-aged woman in good health. Some clones in this sample may be carry-over from other donors' samples. The sample consisted of PBMCs. V usage is TRBV4-2 and J usage is TRBJ2-1; 12 bases fit TRBD2. The CDR3 nucleotides are TGTGCCAGCAGCCCCCTACCCACTAGCGGGAGGAGTTTCTTC. Amino acid sequence: CASSPLPTSGRSFF.